Listed here is a single T cell receptor beta chain. The CDR3 is 13 amino acids. Germline V CDR1 and CDR2: GTSNPN, SVGIG (reference sequence). Deletions cut 0 bases from V and 9 bases from J, with 9 bases between. Original methodology: Researchers report that nucleated cell counts were estimated from reference gene primer amplification. The table came from immunoSEQ multiplex PCR; TCRdb's copy has only in-frame clones and leaves some out. The D gene and trimming were derived from the DNA, and the V and J assignments and clone size from that table. Here the sample spans approximately 250,000 clones, 70% to 90% being singletons. This specimen belongs to a study of blood T cell repertoires in COVID-19. Whole-study context: Samples came from the United States, Italy and Spain, spanning acute and convalescent COVID-19. The cDNA or gDNA used as material had been derived from T cells, B-cell-depleted T cells, or PBMCs.

The rearrangement uses TRBV30 and TRBJ1-6, with D uncertain. The receptor was isolated from a man aged 25 to 40 who had recovered from COVID-19. The sequencing input was peripheral blood. CDR3 nucleotide sequence: TGTGCCTGGAGTGTAGACGCGGCTTCACCCCTCCACTTT. Encoded protein: CAWSVDAASPLHF.